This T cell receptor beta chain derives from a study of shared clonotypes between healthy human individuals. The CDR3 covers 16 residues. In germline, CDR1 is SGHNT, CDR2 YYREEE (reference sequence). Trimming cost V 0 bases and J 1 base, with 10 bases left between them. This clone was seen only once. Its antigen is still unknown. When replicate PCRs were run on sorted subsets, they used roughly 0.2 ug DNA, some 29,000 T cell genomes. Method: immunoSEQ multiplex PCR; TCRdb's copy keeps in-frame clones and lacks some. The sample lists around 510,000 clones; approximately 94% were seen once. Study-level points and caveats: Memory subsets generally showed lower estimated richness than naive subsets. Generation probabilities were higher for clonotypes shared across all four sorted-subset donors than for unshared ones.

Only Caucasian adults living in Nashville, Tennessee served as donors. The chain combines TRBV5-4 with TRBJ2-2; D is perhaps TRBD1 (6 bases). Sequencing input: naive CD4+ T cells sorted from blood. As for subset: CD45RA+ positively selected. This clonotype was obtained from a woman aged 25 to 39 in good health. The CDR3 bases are TGTGCCAGCAGCTTGGGGCAGGGGCGGAACACCGGGGAGCTGTTTTTT. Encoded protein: CASSLGQGRNTGELFF.